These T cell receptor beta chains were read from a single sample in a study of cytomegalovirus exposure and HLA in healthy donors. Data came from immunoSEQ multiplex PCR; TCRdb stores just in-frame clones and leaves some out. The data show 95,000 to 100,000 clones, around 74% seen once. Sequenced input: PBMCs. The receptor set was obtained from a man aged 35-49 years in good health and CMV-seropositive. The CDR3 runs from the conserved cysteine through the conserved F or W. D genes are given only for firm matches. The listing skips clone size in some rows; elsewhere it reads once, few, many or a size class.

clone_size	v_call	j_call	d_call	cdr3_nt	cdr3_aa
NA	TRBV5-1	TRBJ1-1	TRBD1	TGCGCCAGCAGCTTGGGGACAGGGGCCATACGCACTGAAGCTTTCTTT	CASSLGTGAIRTEAFF
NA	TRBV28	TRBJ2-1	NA	TGTGCCAGCAGTTTAAGTGGGGACTTACACTCCTACAATGAGCAGTTCTTC	CASSLSGDLHSYNEQFF
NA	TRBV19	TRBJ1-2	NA	TGTGCCAGTAGTGATCCGGGCAGGGCCAACTATGGCTACACCTTC	CASSDPGRANYGYTF
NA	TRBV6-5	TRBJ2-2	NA	TGTGCCAGCAGTGGAACAGGGACGAACACCGGGGAGCTGTTTTTT	CASSGTGTNTGELFF
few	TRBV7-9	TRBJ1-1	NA	TGTGCCAGCCTCCGATCCATGGAGGCTCCTGAAGCTTTCTTT	CASLRSMEAPEAFF
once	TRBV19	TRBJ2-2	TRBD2	TGTGCCAGTAGTATTATCCGGGGGGCCGGGGAGCTGTTTTTT	CASSIIRGAGELFF
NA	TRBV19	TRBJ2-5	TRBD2	TGTGCCAGCAAGGAGTCTAGCGGGAGGCAAGAGACCCAGTACTTC	CASKESSGRQETQYF
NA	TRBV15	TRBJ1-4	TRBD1	TGTGCCACCAGCGGGGAGCTTTGGGACAGTAATGAAAAACTGTTTTTT	CATSGELWDSNEKLFF
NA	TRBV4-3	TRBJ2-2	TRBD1	TGCGCCAGCAGCCTAACCGACAGGGTTGGCGGGGAGCTGTTTTTT	CASSLTDRVGGELFF
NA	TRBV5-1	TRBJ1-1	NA	TGCGCCAGCAGCTCCGGGGAGACAATTGGCACTGAAGCTTTCTTT	CASSSGETIGTEAFF
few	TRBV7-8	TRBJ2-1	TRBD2	TGTGCCAGCAGCTTAGTAGCGGGGGGGCTTAAGGATGAGCAGTTCTTC	CASSLVAGGLKDEQFF
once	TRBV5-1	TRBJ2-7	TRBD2	TGCGCCAGCAGCTTGGGAGCGGGAGGGCCGGGGTACGAGCAGTACTTC	CASSLGAGGPGYEQYF
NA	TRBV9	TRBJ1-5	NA	TGTGCCAGCAGCCGTAGATCCAATCAGCCCCAGCATTTT	CASSRRSNQPQHF
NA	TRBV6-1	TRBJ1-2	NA	TGTGCCAGCAGTGCCGGACAGTATGGCTACACCTTC	CASSAGQYGYTF
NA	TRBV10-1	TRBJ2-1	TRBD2	TGCGCCAGCAGTGACCTATTAGCGGGAGCCGACAATGAGCAGTTCTTC	CASSDLLAGADNEQFF
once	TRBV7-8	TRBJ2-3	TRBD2	TGTGCCAGCAGCTTAGAGCGGGGGGCGAGGGATACGCAGTATTTT	CASSLERGARDTQYF
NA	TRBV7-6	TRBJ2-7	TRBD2	TGTGCCAGCAGTCGGACTAGCGGGAGGGCCAGCGGCGAGCAGTACTTC	CASSRTSGRASGEQYF
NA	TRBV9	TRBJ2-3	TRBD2	TGTGCCAGCAGCTCGCCTAGCGGGGGGAGGTCAGATACGCAGTATTTT	CASSSPSGGRSDTQYF
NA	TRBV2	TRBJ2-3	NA	TGTGCCAGCAGCCAGGAGGCCTCTCAGGGGACGCAGTATTTT	CASSQEASQGTQYF
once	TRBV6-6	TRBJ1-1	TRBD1	TGTGCCAGCGGGACAGGGGCCACTGAAGCTTTCTTT	CASGTGATEAFF
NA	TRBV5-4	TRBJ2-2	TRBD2	TGTGCCAGCAGCCCATCCCTAGCGGGGGGTGTCGCCGGGGAGCTGTTTTTT	CASSPSLAGGVAGELFF
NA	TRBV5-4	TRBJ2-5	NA	TGTGCCAGCAGCTTGCAGAAACAGGGGGGGGAGACCCAGTACTTC	CASSLQKQGGETQYF
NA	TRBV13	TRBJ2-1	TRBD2	TGTGCCAGCAGCCCGTCAGCGGGGGGCTCCTACAATGAGCAGTTCTTC	CASSPSAGGSYNEQFF
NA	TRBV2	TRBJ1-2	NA	TGTGCCAGCAGTGATCCTGTTTATAACTATGGCTACACCTTC	CASSDPVYNYGYTF
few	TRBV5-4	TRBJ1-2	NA	TGTGCCAGCACCTGGCGGGGGTCTAACTATGGCTACACCTTC	CASTWRGSNYGYTF
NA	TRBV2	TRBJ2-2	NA	TGTGCCAGCAACGTAGCACCGAACACCGGGGAGCTGTTTTTT	CASNVAPNTGELFF
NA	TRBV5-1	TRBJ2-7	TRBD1	TGCGCCAGCAGCTTGGCCGGGACAGGGACGTCTTACGAGCAGTACTTC	CASSLAGTGTSYEQYF
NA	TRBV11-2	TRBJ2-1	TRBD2	TGTGCCAGCAGCCCCCTAGCGGACCCTAAAACCTACAATGAGCAGTTCTTC	CASSPLADPKTYNEQFF
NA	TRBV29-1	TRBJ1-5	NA	TGCAGCGTTGACACAGGCTGGAATCAGCCCCAGCATTTT	CSVDTGWNQPQHF
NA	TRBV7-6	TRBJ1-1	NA	TGTGCCAGCAGCTTAGATCGGGTATCCAACACTGAAGCTTTCTTT	CASSLDRVSNTEAFF
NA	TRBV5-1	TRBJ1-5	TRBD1	TGCGCCAGCAGCTGGGGACAGGGCAGCAATCAGCCCCAGCATTTT	CASSWGQGSNQPQHF
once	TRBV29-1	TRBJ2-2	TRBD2	TGCAGCGTTTCACCAAGACCGGGACTAGCGGCTAACACCGGGGAGCTGTTTTTT	CSVSPRPGLAANTGELFF
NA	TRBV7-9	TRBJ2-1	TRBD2	TGTGCCAGCAGCGTACAACTAGCGGTCGACAATGAGCAGTTCTTC	CASSVQLAVDNEQFF
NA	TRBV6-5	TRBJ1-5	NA	TGTGCCAGCAGTTACTCGCGGGATCAGCCCCAGCATTTT	CASSYSRDQPQHF
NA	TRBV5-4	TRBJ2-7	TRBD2	TGTGCCAGCAGCTTGGGACTAGCGGACTACGAGCAGTACTTC	CASSLGLADYEQYF
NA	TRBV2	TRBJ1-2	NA	TGTGCCAGCAGTTTGGACAGACGGGCTGGCTACACCTTC	CASSLDRRAGYTF
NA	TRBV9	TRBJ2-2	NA	TGTGCCAGCAGCTTTGAGGAAAGCGCCGGGGAGCTGTTTTTT	CASSFEESAGELFF
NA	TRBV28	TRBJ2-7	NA	TGTGCCAGCAGTTTGTCAGCCTACGAGCAGTACTTC	CASSLSAYEQYF
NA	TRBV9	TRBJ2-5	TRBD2	TGTGCCAGCAGCGTAGGGACGGGAGGGCTCCAAGAGACCCAGTACTTC	CASSVGTGGLQETQYF
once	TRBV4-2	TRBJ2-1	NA	TGTGCCAGCAGCCAGGCCGACAGAGTCCCCTACAATGAGCAGTTCTTC	CASSQADRVPYNEQFF
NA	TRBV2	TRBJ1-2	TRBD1	TGTGCCAGCAGTGAAATGGGACCGGGACAGAACGGTGGCTACACCTTC	CASSEMGPGQNGGYTF
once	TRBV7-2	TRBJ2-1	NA	TGTGCCAGCAGCTTATGGGGCGACTCCTACAATGAGCAGTTCTTC	CASSLWGDSYNEQFF
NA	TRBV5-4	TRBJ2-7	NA	TGTGCCAGCAGCTTGGGTGAGGGAGGCGAGCAGTACTTC	CASSLGEGGEQYF
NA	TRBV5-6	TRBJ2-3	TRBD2	TGTGCCAGCGTCCTTAGCGGGACCACAGATACGCAGTATTTT	CASVLSGTTDTQYF